The source of this TCR beta chain is a study of cytomegalovirus exposure and HLA in healthy donors. With 60 Vbeta and 13 Jbeta primers, the PCR was carried out. Sequenced by immunoSEQ multiplex PCR; TCRdb stores in-frame clones only, minus some. The sample includes about 100,000 clones, 55% to 80% seen only once; the top ten take under 4.5%. The study, taken as a whole, reports: The records held CMV serostatus as the only immune exposure information. Donors belonging to an Asian-associated ancestry cluster reportedly showed fewer N-insertions in productive TCRs than the approximately 690-donor mean, according to what a later analysis found.

The germline CDR1 and CDR2 sequences are MNHNY and SVGAGI (reference sequence). V lost 2 bases, J lost 0 bases, and 9 bases lay in between. This CDR3 is built from 15 residues. About this clone itself: The antigen remains unidentified.

V gene TRBV6-6 combines with J gene TRBJ2-3; D is uncertain. The sample was PBMCs. The clonotype was recovered from a man aged 40-49 years in good health and CMV-seronegative. The CDR3 nucleotides are TGTGCCAGCAGTTACCTATTAGTAAGCACAGATACGCAGTATTTT. Translated: CASSYLLVSTDTQYF.